This TCR beta chain appears in the sequencing data of a study of OX40 agonist ivuxolimab in advanced cancers. Study overall: Prior anti-PD-1, anti-PD-L1 or anti-CTLA-4 therapy was allowed; 40% had some.

This clone was found a few times. The V gene end was trimmed by 3 bases and the J gene end by 0 bases; junction bases not matched to a gene: 1. The CDR3 has 14 residues. Germline values: CDR1 LGHNA, CDR2 YNFKEQ. Using immunoSEQ multiplex PCR, the repertoire was profiled, and TCRdb retains in-frame clones only, with some absent. The sample shows around 100,000 clones, about 86% of them seen only once. The V gene is TRBV4-2, the J gene TRBJ1-2; 7 nucleotides agree with TRBD1. This clonotype was sampled from an adult with an advanced solid tumor such as melanoma, head and neck, liver or kidney cancer. The sample was CD4+ or CD8+ T cells sorted from blood, taken in a trial of the OX40 agonist ivuxolimab. For the CDR3, the DNA is TGTGCCAGCAGCCATGGGACAGCTAACTATGGCTACACCTTC. Amino acid sequence: CASSHGTANYGYTF.